This TCR beta chain was recovered during a study of early T cells in non-severe SARS-CoV-2 infection. TCRdb reanalysed the 5' RACE reads using MiXCR and keeps one entry per CDR3 protein. The sample includes over 75,000 distinct CDR3 sequences, around 14% of them seen just once. Trimming removed 6 bases at V and 3 bases at J, with 18 bases between. Looked up from germline, CDR1 is MNHEY and CDR2 is SVGAGI. This CDR3 comprises 15 residues. There are a few counts of this clonotype. The origin of this receptor is an adult who was a healthcare worker with PCR-confirmed SARS-CoV-2 infection or an uninfected control (not recorded which). The sample consisted of whole blood. The chain joins TRBV6-5 to TRBJ2-7; possibly TRBD1 for D (6 bases). The CDR3 DNA reads TGTGCCAGCAGCCCAAGGGGCCGCAGGGGCTACGAGCAGTACTTC. This translates into CASSPRGRRGYEQYF.